Below, 14 T cell receptor beta chains from the same sample are listed, as sequenced in a study of blood T cell repertoires in COVID-19. Assay: immunoSEQ multiplex PCR; the TCRdb copy retains only in-frame clones and omits some. The sample shows about 44,000 clones, about 86% of them seen only once. Sequencing used peripheral blood. The receptors were sampled from a human donor in a cohort sampled during active COVID-19.

This sequence joins TRBV7-3 and TRBJ2-2, with a possible D match to TRBD2 (5 bases). The CDR3 extends over 14 amino acids. V was pared by 3 bases and J by 1 base, with 6 bases between. Germline-derived CDR1 and CDR2 are SGHTA and FQGTGA. CDR3 amino acids: CASSFEGNTGELFF. In nucleotides, the CDR3 is TGTGCCAGCAGCTTTGAGGGGAACACCGGGGAGCTGTTTTTT.

CDR3 residues: CASSSGTSGNEQFF. CDR3 sequence (DNA): TGCGCCAGCAGCTCCGGGACTAGTGGGAATGAGCAGTTCTTC. This sequence joins TRBV5-1 and TRBJ2-1, with 8 positions matching TRBD2. Trimming at V came to 3 bases and at J to 7 bases, leaving 6 bases not matched to a gene. The CDR3 spans 14 residues. Germline V gene lookup returns CDR1 SGHRS and CDR2 YFSETQ.

This clone was seen only a few times. The chain combines TRBV5-1 with TRBJ1-6, with 7 bases lining up with TRBD1. After removal of 3 bases from V and 6 bases from J, the junction contained 0 bases not matched to a gene. In germline, CDR1 is SGHRS, CDR2 YFSETQ. The CDR3 consists of 13 residues. The CDR3, as DNA: TGCGCCAGCAGCTGGGACAGTAATTCACCCCTCCACTTT. Amino acid sequence: CASSWDSNSPLHF.

This clone showed up just a few times. The rearrangement links TRBV19 to TRBJ1-5, with TRBD1 identical over 8 bases. Losses at the gene ends were 2 bases for V and 1 base for J; bases not matched to a gene: 1. This CDR3 is 15 amino acids long. Germline-derived CDR1 and CDR2 are LNHDA and SQIVND (reference sequence). CDR3 coding DNA: TGTGCCAGTAGTATACGACAGGGGAGCAATCAGCCCCAGCATTTT. It is translated as CASSIRQGSNQPQHF. The full variable domain, completed using reference TRBV19 and TRBJ1-5, is DGGITQSPKYLFRKEGQNVTLSCEQNLNHDAMYWYRQDPGQGLRLIYYSQIVNDFQKGDIAEGYSVSREKKESFPLTVTSAQKNPTAFYLCASSIRQGSNQPQHFGDGTRLSIL.

The rearrangement joins TRBV7-2 to TRBJ2-5; 10 positions agree with TRBD2. The germline V gene has CDR1 SGHTA and CDR2 FQGNSA. The V segment lost 6 bases and the J segment 5 bases; nucleotides outside the gene matches: 9. The CDR3 runs to 15 residues. CDR3 sequence reads: CASSTQAGGSETQYF. The CDR3 DNA is TGTGCCAGCAGTACCCAAGCGGGGGGGTCTGAGACCCAGTACTTC.

This clone turned up a few times. This chain connects TRBV2 to TRBJ2-5, with D uncertain. This CDR3 has 14 residues. V was clipped by 3 bases and J by 1 base, with 9 bases between them. Germline lookup yields CDR1 SNHLY and CDR2 FYNNEI. CDR3 in DNA: TGTGCCAGCAGTGAGTTGGGCGCCCAAGAGACCCAGTACTTC. Translation: CASSELGAQETQYF.

The chain couples TRBV2 to TRBJ2-4, with 8 bases identical to TRBD2. V gave up 6 bases and J gave up 1 base; unmatched junction bases: 5. This CDR3 region has 15 residues. Germline V gives CDR1 SNHLY, CDR2 FYNNEI. The CDR3 DNA follows: TGTGCCAGCAGCTTCGGGGGGGTGGCCAAAAACATTCAGTACTTC. Its translation: CASSFGGVAKNIQYF.

In this sample, this clone turned up once. This chain links TRBV19 with TRBJ2-1, with D maybe TRBD1 (7 bases). Germline CDR1 is LNHDA and CDR2 is SQIVND (reference sequence). The V end was cut by 7 bases, the J end by 4 bases, with 17 bases between. The CDR3 runs to 15 residues. CDR3 region: CASKGGGGGYNEQFF. CDR3 bases: TGTGCCAGTAAGGGAGGAGGGGGCGGTTACAATGAGCAGTTCTTC. The variable domain in full, with the rest retrieved from reference TRBV19 and TRBJ2-1, is DGGITQSPKYLFRKEGQNVTLSCEQNLNHDAMYWYRQDPGQGLRLIYYSQIVNDFQKGDIAEGYSVSREKKESFPLTVTSAQKNPTAFYLCASKGGGGGYNEQFFGPGTRLTVL.

V is TRBV6-8 and J is TRBJ2-7, with 8 bases fitting TRBD2. Germline CDR1 is MNHGY and CDR2 is SAAAGT. The V and J ends lost 4 bases and 5 bases, in that order; junction bases with no gene match: 4. CDR3 length: 13 amino acids. CDR3 region: CASSCRGGDEQYF. The CDR3 DNA is TGTGCCAGCAGTTGCCGGGGGGGCGACGAGCAGTACTTC.

This rearrangement joins TRBV6-5 to TRBJ2-3; the match to TRBD1 covers 7 bases. CDR1 and CDR2 (germline): MNHEY, SVGAGI. The junction had 8 bases not matched to a gene; V was cut back by 7 bases and J by 4 bases. This CDR3 has 14 amino acids. The chain's CDR3 is CASKGTARADTQYF. As DNA, the CDR3 is TGTGCCAGCAAGGGGACAGCCCGGGCAGATACGCAGTATTTT.

The chain recombines TRBV2 with TRBJ1-2; a weak D match, TRBD1 (6 bases). The CDR3 sequence is 15 residues long. Germline assignment: CDR1 SNHLY and CDR2 FYNNEI. The germline V and J ends were trimmed by 1 base and 4 bases, with 13 bases remaining between them. The CDR3 spells CASSEGLGRGYGYTF. The DNA of the CDR3 is TGTGCCAGCAGTGAAGGTTTAGGCAGGGGCTATGGCTACACCTTC.

There are many counts of this clone. Other DNA sequences in this sample translate to the same CDR3. Here the CDR3 DNA reads TGTGCCAGCAGAGACAGGGGCACTGAAGCTTTCTTT. Its protein is CASRDRGTEAFF. This chain joins TRBV6-5 and TRBJ1-1; 8 bases align to TRBD1. This CDR3 is 12 amino acids long. The V and J ends lost 6 bases and 4 bases, in that order; junction bases with no gene match: 1. The germline V gene encodes CDR1 MNHEY and CDR2 SVGAGI.

The rearrangement uses TRBV3-1 (or the pseudogene TRBV3-2) and TRBJ1-2; D is perhaps TRBD1 (6 bases). CDR1 and CDR2 from the germline V gene are LGHDT and YNNKEL (reference sequence). Trimming removed 4 bases at V and 1 base at J, with 13 bases between. This CDR3 has 15 amino acids. The CDR3 DNA sequence: TGTGCCAGCAGCCGCCAAGGGGGAATTAACTATGGCTACACCTTC. It encodes CASSRQGGINYGYTF.

This clone was picked up one time. The chain employs TRBV27 and TRBJ1-1; D might be TRBD1 (5 bases). V was cut by 7 bases and J by 5 bases, with 17 bases left in between. CDR1 MNHEY and CDR2 SMNVEV come from the germline V gene (reference sequence). This CDR3 has 14 residues. The CDR3 bases are TGTGCCAGCAAACTGGGGGGTCGGTGGACTGAAGCTTTCTTT. Residues: CASKLGGRWTEAFF.